This T cell receptor (beta chain) appears in the sequencing data of a study of CD8 T cells in Susac syndrome. At the level of the study: Patients with Susac syndrome, at blood draw, were therapy-naive, on corticosteroids, or on intravenous immunoglobulin alone.

CD8+ and CD4+ T cells from blood underwent TCR beta sequencing, which was carried out in a high-throughput format. Points from the study as a whole: The study acknowledged a relatively small number of individuals in its TCR sequencing and HLA analysis.

Turning to this clonotype: What it recognizes is unknown.

The CDR3 covers 12 residues. The V end was cut by 3 bases, the J end by 2 bases, with 5 bases between. RNA was extracted with the RNeasy kit, and a quantity of about 0.45 to 1 ug was reverse transcribed using random hexamers. An immunoSEQ multiplex PCR generated amplified TCR beta CDR3 products spanning 54 Vbeta and 13 Jbeta. MiXCR was run by TCRdb on the immunoSEQ multiplex PCR reads, yielding one entry per CDR3 protein. The sample lists over 130,000 distinct CDR3 sequences; more than 85% were seen once. The source is a human donor with Susac syndrome. The chain employs TRBV12-3 or TRBV12-4 and TRBJ2-7; tentative D call: TRBD2 (5 bases). The specimen sequenced was CD4+ T cells from PBMCs. The DNA of the CDR3 is TGTGCCAGCAGTTTCGGGGCCTACGAGCAGTACTTC. It yields the protein CASSFGAYEQYF.